The sample holds a few counts of the clone carrying this T cell receptor beta chain. Its specificity is not known. Unique molecular identifiers were built into the TCR beta cDNA libraries. TCRdb independently ran MiXCR on the PCR reads; one entry per CDR3 protein. Altogether roughly 800,000 distinct CDR3 sequences are present, roughly 50% being singletons, with the ten largest covering under 6%. Looked up from germline, CDR1 is SQVTM and CDR2 is ANQGSEA. V gave up 5 bases and J gave up 2 bases; unmatched junction bases: 2. The CDR3 spans 13 residues. This sample is part of a study of post-analysis software for immune sequencing data. Study observations and caveats: TRBV5-6, TRBV5-1 and TRBV20-1 were among four or five TRBV segments more frequent in patients than controls.

Sequencing was carried out using blood. This TCR derives from a girl aged 10-17 years with multiple sclerosis. The J gene is TRBJ1-5, the V gene TRBV29-1, with 8 bases that match TRBD1. The CDR3 region has the DNA TGCAGCGTTCAGACAGGGGGCAATCAGCCCCAGCATTTT. This translates into CSVQTGGNQPQHF.